This T cell receptor beta chain was identified in a study of T-cell reconstitution after alpha-beta-depleted transplantation in children (dated by TCRdb to the mid-2010s). Looking at the study overall: T-cell immune reconstitution after TCRalphabeta/CD19-depleted allogeneic hematopoietic cell transplantation in children was quantitatively tracked in the study by means of TCR repertoire profiling. General study outcomes and caveats: Apparently early alphabetaT-cell count recovery about two months after transplant reportedly relied on only several hundred rapidly expanded clones derived from non-depleted graft cells. Hyperexpanded clone frequencies declined over subsequent months; after one year, T-cell counts and TCRbeta diversity were mostly attributed to newly produced T cells. The high TCRbeta diversity at day 60 in some patients was ascribed to recipient T cells and intrathymic progenitors that had survived conditioning.

The treatment or condition label for this specimen denotes: allogeneic hematopoietic cell transplantation with graft depleted of TCRalphabeta T cells and CD19 B cells. The transplant recipients were children given TCRalphabeta/CD19-depleted allogeneic hematopoietic cell grafts. This clonotype has at least ten counts. Its antigen is not yet known. Base qualities are not at hand, and no much larger clone is one base apart. Libraries were constructed by PCR. TCRdb records Illumina HiSeq 2500 as the sequencer. To normalize quantification of the TCRbeta repertoire, the TCR libraries were built with molecular barcoding that relied on unique molecular identifiers. TCRdb handled the public reads itself, with Q25 trimming in fastp and clone calling in MiXCR, and kept productive beta chains. Rows matching on CDR3 protein sequence are summarized as one entry with the most common DNA and genes. This sample gives around 670,000 distinct CDR3 sequences in total; roughly 14% of them show up just once. The ten largest clones take up around 0.8% of the sample.

Germline trimming amounts to 5 bases on V and 3 bases on J, with 5 as the count of junction bases outside the gene matches. According to the germline V gene (reference sequence), CDR1 reads DFQATT and CDR2 reads SNEGSKA. The CDR3 starts with the cysteine, ends with the phenylalanine, and has 14 residues. The retained sequence is limited to the CDR3, 42 bases, with the frame set at the first base. This sequence uses TRBV20-1 and TRBJ2-1; 9 of the junction bases match TRBD1. The source is a girl aged 2 to 10 with congenital amegakaryocytic thrombocytopenia, due to receive a stem cell transplant. The starting material was PBMCs, obtained before TCRalphabeta/CD19-depleted stem cell transplant. In nucleotides, the sequence is TGCAGTGCTCCCAAGGGACAGGGCTACAATGAGCAGTTCTTC. Translated, this is CSAPKGQGYNEQFF.